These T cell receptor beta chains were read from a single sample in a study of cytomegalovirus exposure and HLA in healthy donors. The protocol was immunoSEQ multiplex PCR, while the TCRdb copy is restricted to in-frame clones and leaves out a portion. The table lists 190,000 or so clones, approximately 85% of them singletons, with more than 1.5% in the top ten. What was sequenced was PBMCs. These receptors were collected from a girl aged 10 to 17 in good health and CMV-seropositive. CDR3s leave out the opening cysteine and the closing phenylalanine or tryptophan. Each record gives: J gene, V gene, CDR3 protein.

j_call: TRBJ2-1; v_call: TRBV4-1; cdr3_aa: ASSRGPYNEQF
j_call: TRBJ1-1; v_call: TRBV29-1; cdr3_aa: SVGGKAEAF
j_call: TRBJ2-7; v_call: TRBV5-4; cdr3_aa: ASSLDGTGYHEQY
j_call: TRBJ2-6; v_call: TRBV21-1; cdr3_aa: ASRLGQISGANVLT
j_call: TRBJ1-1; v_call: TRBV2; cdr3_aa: ASRSGGRAF
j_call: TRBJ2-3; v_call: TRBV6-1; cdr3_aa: ASSAGLLTDTQY
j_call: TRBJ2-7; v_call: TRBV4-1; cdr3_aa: ASSPLDRAGEQY
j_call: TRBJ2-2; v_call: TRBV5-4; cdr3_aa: ASSWTGQGGAGELF
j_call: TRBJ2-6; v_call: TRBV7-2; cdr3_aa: ASSSRYDSGANVLT
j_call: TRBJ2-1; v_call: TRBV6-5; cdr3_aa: ASSSGGGTLF
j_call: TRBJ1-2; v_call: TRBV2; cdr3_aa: ASSDVTSMRGGYT
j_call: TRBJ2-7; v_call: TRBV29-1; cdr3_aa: SVQPRDNPYEQY
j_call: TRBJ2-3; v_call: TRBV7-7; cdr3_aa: ASSFTDTDTQY
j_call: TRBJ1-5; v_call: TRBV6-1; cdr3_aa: ASSWGDRSFQPQH
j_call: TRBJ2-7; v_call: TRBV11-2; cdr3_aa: ASSQFRQRDYEQY
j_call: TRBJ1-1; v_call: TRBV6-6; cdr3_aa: ASSQTLNTEAF
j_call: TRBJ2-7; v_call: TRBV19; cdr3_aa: ASSLASGGYEQY
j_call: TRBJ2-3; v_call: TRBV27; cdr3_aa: ASSPRYIAGKDDSTDTQY
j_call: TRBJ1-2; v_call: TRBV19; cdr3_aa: ASSGEGPGGYT
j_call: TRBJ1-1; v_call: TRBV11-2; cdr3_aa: ASSFGGVNTEAF
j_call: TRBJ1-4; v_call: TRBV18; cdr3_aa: ASSPQTGYNEKLF
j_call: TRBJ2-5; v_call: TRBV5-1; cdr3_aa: ASSLLTSGQETQY
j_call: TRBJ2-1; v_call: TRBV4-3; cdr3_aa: ASSQDRGLVNEQF
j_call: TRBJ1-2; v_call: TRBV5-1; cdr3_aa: ASSLGGEFYYGYT
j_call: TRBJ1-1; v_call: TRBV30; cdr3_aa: AWSVRVEAF
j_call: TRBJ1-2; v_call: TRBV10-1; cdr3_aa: ASSGAGNYGYT
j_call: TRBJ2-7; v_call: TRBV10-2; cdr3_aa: ASSEATGDEQY
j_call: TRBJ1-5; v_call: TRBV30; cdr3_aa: AWCRDRGDLRQPQH
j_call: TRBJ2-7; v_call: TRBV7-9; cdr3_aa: ASSLSAVEQY
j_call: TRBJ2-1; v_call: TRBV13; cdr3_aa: ASSPLLAGGPNEQF
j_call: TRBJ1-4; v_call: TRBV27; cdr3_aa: ASRDGGHSNEKLF
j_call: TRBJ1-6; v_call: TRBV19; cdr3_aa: ASSIGGSGLYSPLH
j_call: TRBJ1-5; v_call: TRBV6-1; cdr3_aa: ASSGTGFLGNQPQH
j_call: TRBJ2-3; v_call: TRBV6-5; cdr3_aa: ASNTRTVTDTQY
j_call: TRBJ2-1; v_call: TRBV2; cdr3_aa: ASRRQGGSGNEQF
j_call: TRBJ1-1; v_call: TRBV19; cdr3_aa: ASSIGVLNTEAF
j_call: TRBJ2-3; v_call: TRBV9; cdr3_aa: ASSIDREADTQY
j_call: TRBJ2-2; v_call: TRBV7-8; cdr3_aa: ASSSLPGTSSTGELF
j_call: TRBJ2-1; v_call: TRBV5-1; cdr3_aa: ASSPGLAGGKYNEQF
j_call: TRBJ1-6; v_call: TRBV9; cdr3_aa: ASSVGMNSGSPLH
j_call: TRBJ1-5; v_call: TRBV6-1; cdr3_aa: ASSEQGNQPQH
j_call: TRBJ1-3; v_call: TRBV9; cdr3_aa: ASSVEGGAALSGNTIY
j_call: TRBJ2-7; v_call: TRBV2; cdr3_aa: ASRGGLAGSYEQY
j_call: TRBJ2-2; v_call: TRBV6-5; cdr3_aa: ASSPGTDNGELF
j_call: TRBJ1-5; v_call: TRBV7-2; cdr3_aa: ASSPGETSNQPQH
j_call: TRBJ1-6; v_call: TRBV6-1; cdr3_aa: ASSDLDRGDSPLH
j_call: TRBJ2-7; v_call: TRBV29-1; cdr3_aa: SVVGGAAGEQY
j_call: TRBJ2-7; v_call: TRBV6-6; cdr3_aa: ASSQGDRTYEQY
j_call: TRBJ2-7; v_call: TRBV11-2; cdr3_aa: ASSLYRLREQY
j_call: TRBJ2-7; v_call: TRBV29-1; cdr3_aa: SVGGRRGRGPYEQY
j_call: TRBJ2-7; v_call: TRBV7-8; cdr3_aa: ASSLVIGSARPYEQY
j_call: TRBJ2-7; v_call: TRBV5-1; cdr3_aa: ASSLDGESAPYEQY
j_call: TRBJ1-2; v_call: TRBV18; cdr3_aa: ASSPFPGQGVGYGYT